The count of the clone carrying this T cell receptor beta chain is one. Assay used: immunoSEQ multiplex PCR; TCRdb lists only in-frame clones, some missing. This table holds 50,000 to 65,000 clones, roughly 87% found once. This sample is part of a study of OX40 agonist ivuxolimab in advanced cancers. CDR3 length: 15 residues. J was trimmed by 5 bases and V by 2 bases; bases with no gene match: 8. Germline V lookup: CDR1 MGHRA, CDR2 YSYEKL. The V call is TRBV4-1, the J call TRBJ2-5, with TRBD1 matching 7 bases. This material consisted of CD4+ or CD8+ T cells sorted from blood, taken in a trial of the OX40 agonist ivuxolimab. This TCR derives from an adult with an advanced solid tumor such as melanoma, head and neck, liver or kidney cancer. DNA for the CDR3: TGCGCCAGCAGCCAACCGACAGGGACCCGGGAGACCCAGTACTTC. Encoded protein: CASSQPTGTRETQYF.